This TCR beta chain appears in the sequencing data of a study of blood T cell repertoires in COVID-19. Background on the study: COVID-19 samples, acute and convalescent, were from the United States, Italy and Spain. T cells, B-cell-depleted T cells, or PBMCs supplied cDNA or gDNA.

Per the authors' pipeline: Estimated nucleated cell counts came from reference gene primer amplification. Only in-frame clones appear in the TCRdb table, and some are missing; sequencing was by immunoSEQ multiplex PCR. Clonal size and the V and J genes are those of that table, whereas D and trimming came from the DNA. The sample yields 100,000 to 150,000 clones, around 87% seen once. Looked up from germline, CDR1 is SGHNT and CDR2 is YENEEA. The CDR3 is 16 residues long. V shed 4 bases and J shed 2 bases, with 15 bases lying between them. The V gene is TRBV11-3, the J gene TRBJ2-1, with D possibly being TRBD2 (6 bases). The receptor was derived from a woman aged 60-75 years with acute or convalescent COVID-19. Sequencing input: peripheral blood. CDR3 nucleotide sequence: TGTGCCAGCAGCTCCCGGAGGGATCTAACCTACAATGAGCAGTTCTTC. Translating gives CASSSRRDLTYNEQFF. Together with reference TRBV11-3 and TRBJ2-1, the CDR3 gives the full variable domain: EAGVVQSPRYKIIEKKQPVAFWCNPISGHNTLYWYLQNLGQGPELLIRYENEEAVDDSQLPKDRFSAERLKGVDSTLKIQPAELGDSAVYLCASSSRRDLTYNEQFFGPGTRLTVL.